This TCR beta chain was obtained from a study of shared T cell receptors in the human thymus. Germline V gene data show CDR1 as MNHEY and CDR2 as SMNVEV (reference sequence). The ends were cut back, 0 bases at V and 6 bases at J, with 11 bases in the middle. The CDR3 spans 14 residues. This table comes from immunoSEQ multiplex PCR, and its TCRdb copy is limited to in-frame clones, with some not included. There are 550,000 to 800,000 clones in the sample; roughly 85% occur only once, and 0.008% to 0.011% lies in the top ten. These sequences were also reported in another study, on human thymus T cells. Per that paper: Resections removed during corrective heart surgery provided the thymus tissue used. The authors found apparently biased V and J gene usage in thymic and blood repertoires. Related reports documented highly overlapping thymic repertoires among unrelated individuals.

Input material: thymocytes. This TCR came from a girl less than two years old with a congenital heart defect. The rearrangement links TRBV27 to TRBJ1-2, with D maybe TRBD1 (6 bases). The CDR3 region is CASSLSGTSHGYTF. The CDR3 DNA reads as TGTGCCAGCAGTTTATCGGGGACATCTCATGGCTACACCTTC.